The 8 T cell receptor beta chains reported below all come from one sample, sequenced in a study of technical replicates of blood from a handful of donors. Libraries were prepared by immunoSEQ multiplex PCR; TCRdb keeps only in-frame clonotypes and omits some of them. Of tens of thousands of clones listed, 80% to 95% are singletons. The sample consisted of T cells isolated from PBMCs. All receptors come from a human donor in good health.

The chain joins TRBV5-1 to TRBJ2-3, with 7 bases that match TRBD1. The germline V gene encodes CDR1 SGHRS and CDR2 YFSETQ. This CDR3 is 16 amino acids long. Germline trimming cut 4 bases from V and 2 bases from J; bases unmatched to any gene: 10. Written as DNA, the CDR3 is TGCGCCAGCAGCACTTCCGGGACAGTGTTCACAGATACGCAGTATTTT. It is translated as CASSTSGTVFTDTQYF.

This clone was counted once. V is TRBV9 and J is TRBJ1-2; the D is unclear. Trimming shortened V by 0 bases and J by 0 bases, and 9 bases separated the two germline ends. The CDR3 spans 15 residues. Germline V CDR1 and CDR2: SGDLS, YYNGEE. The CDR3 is CASSVGTGANYGYTF. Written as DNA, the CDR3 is TGTGCCAGCAGCGTAGGGACGGGAGCTAACTATGGCTACACCTTC.

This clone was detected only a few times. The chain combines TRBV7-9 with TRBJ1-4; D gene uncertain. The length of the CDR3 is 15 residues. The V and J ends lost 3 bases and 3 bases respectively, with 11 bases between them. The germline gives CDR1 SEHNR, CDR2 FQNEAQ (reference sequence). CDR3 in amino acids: CASSLLGGPNEKLFF. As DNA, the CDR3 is TGTGCCAGCAGCTTGTTAGGAGGCCCTAATGAAAAACTGTTTTTT.

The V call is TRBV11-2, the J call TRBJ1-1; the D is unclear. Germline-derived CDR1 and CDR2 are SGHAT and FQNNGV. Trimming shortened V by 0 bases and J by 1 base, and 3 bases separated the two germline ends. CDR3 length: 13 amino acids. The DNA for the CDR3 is TGTGCCAGCAGCTTAGACCGGAACACTGAAGCTTTCTTT. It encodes CASSLDRNTEAFF.

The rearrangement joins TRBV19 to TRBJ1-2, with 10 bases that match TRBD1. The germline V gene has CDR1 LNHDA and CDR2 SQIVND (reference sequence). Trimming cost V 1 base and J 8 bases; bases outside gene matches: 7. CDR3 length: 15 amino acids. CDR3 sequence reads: CASSIGRQGAGGYTF. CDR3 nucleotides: TGTGCCAGTAGTATAGGGAGACAGGGGGCGGGCGGCTACACCTTC.

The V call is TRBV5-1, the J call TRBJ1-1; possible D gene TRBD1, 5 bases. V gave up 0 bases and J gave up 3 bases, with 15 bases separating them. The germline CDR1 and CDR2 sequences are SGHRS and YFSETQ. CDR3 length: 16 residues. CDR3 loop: CASSLGSGGLDTEAFF. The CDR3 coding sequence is TGCGCCAGCAGCTTGGGTAGTGGGGGGTTAGACACTGAAGCTTTCTTT.

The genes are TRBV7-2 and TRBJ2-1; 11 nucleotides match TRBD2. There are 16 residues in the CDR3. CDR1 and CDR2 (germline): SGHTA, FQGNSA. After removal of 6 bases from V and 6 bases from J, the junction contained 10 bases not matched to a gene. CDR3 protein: CASSHPTSGTSNEQFF. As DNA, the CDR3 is TGTGCCAGCAGTCACCCGACTAGCGGGACCTCCAATGAGCAGTTCTTC.

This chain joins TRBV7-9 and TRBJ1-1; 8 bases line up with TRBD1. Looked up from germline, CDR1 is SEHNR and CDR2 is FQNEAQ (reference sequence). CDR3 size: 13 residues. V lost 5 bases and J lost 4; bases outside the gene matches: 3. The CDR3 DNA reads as TGTGCCAGCAGCCGGACAGGGAGCACTGAAGCTTTCTTT. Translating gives CASSRTGSTEAFF.